These 18 T cell receptor beta chains were sequenced from one sample in a study of blood T cell repertoires in COVID-19. Measured with immunoSEQ multiplex PCR; TCRdb has only the in-frame clones, and not every one. The sample has over 150,000 clones, 80% to 90% seen once. Sequencing input: peripheral blood. Every receptor here comes from a woman aged 55-69 years with COVID-19, enrolled during active disease.

The rearrangement links TRBV6-5 to TRBJ1-1, with TRBD1 matching over 7 bases. V lost 5 bases to trimming and J lost 4 bases; unmatched junction nucleotides: 4. This CDR3 spans 13 amino acids. CDR1 MNHEY and CDR2 SVGAGI come from the germline V gene. The CDR3 sequence is CASSTSGGTEAFF. In nucleotides, the CDR3 is TGTGCCAGCAGTACGTCAGGGGGCACTGAAGCTTTCTTT.

The rearrangement links TRBV11-2 to TRBJ2-1; D is unclear. CDR3 size: 12 residues. Germline V gives CDR1 SGHAT, CDR2 FQNNGV. Trimming stripped 5 bases from V and 7 bases from J, with 9 bases between. The CDR3 loop is CASSLSRNEQFF. The CDR3, as DNA: TGTGCCAGCAGCCTGAGTAGAAATGAGCAGTTCTTC.

The chain is built from TRBV7-2 and TRBJ2-4; 13 bases map to TRBD2. V was clipped by 5 bases and J by 3 bases; unmatched bases: 10. Germline CDR1 reads SGHTA; CDR2 reads FQGNSA. The CDR3 covers 18 residues. CDR3 nucleotides: TGTGCCAGCAGCCCGGGCCGACTAGCGGGGGGCTACAAAAACATTCAGTACTTC. This codes for CASSPGRLAGGYKNIQYF.

The chain recombines TRBV6-5 with TRBJ2-1; D not certain. This CDR3 is built from 16 residues. CDR1 and CDR2 (germline): MNHEY, SVGAGI. The V end was cut by 2 bases, the J end by 5 bases, with 16 bases between. The CDR3 DNA sequence: TGTGCCAGCAGTTACGGTAGCCTGACCGCGAACAATGAGCAGTTCTTC. The encoded protein is CASSYGSLTANNEQFF.

The CDR3 loop reads CASSLAGGDRSPLHF. In DNA form, the CDR3 reads TGCGCCAGCAGCTTGGCCGGGGGGGATCGGTCACCCCTCCACTTT. The chain uses TRBV5-1 and TRBJ1-6; D perhaps matches TRBD1 (5 bases). The CDR3 covers 15 residues. The germline V gene encodes CDR1 SGHRS and CDR2 YFSETQ. Trimming took 0 bases from V and 10 from J, leaving 14 bases between them. The entire variable domain, with the rest obtained from reference TRBV5-1 and TRBJ1-6, is as follows: KAGVTQTPRYLIKTRGQQVTLSCSPISGHRSVSWYQQTPGQGLQFLFEYFSETQRNKGNFPGRFSGRQFSNSRSEMNVSTLELGDSALYLCASSLAGGDRSPLHFGNGTRLTVT.

This clone was recorded once. V and J are TRBV7-9 and TRBJ1-2; perhaps TRBD1 as D (5 bases). Germline values: CDR1 SEHNR, CDR2 FQNEAQ (reference sequence). Trimming shortened V by 0 bases and J by 8 bases, and 13 bases separated the two germline ends. CDR3 length: 14 residues. DNA for the CDR3: TGTGCCAGCAGCTTAGCCACAGGTCCTGGGGGCTACACCTTC. It encodes CASSLATGPGGYTF. The full variable domain, in which reference TRBV7-9 and TRBJ1-2 provide the parts outside the CDR3, is DTGVSQNPRHKITKRGQNVTFRCDPISEHNRLYWYRQTLGQGPEFLTYFQNEAQLEKSRLLSDRFSAERPKGSFSTLEIQRTEQGDSAMYLCASSLATGPGGYTFGSGTRLTVV.

The chain recombines TRBV5-5 with TRBJ1-1, with D possibly TRBD1 on 5 matching bases. Germline V CDR1 and CDR2: SGHKS, YYEKEE (reference sequence). Trimming pared 8 bases from V and 1 base from J, leaving 15 bases between. The CDR3 totals 14 residues. The CDR3 sequence is CASSRRDGNTEAFF. DNA of the CDR3: TGTGCCAGTTCAAGGAGGGACGGGAACACTGAAGCTTTCTTT.

This clone has more than one count but fewer than ten. This rearrangement joins TRBV29-1 to TRBJ2-1, with 9 bases fitting TRBD2. CDR1 is SQVTM and CDR2 is ANQGSEA in the germline V gene. V trimming: 3 bases; J trimming: 8 bases; junction bases outside the gene matches: 8. The CDR3 is 14 amino acids. The CDR3 nucleotides are TGCAGCGTTGACAGGCTAGCGGGGAGGTATGAGCAGTTCTTC. Amino acids: CSVDRLAGRYEQFF.

The count of this clone is one. The chain employs TRBV7-9 and TRBJ1-3; the D is unclear. The CDR3 is 14 residues long. V was cut by 5 bases and J by 0 bases, with 8 bases left in between. Germline V gene lookup returns CDR1 SEHNR and CDR2 FQNEAQ (reference sequence). CDR3 sequence: CASSPTYSGNTIYF. The CDR3 nucleotides read TGTGCCAGCAGCCCCACATACTCTGGAAACACCATATATTTT.

CDR3 DNA: TGTGCCACCAGTGTAGCAGCGGGAGGACAAAATGAGCAGTTCTTC. It encodes CATSVAAGGQNEQFF. The rearrangement uses TRBV24-1 and TRBJ2-1; 9 bases map to TRBD2. CDR3 length: 15 residues. Germline assignment: CDR1 KGHDR and CDR2 SFDVKD. After removal of 5 bases from V and 7 bases from J, the junction contained 8 bases not matched to a gene.

This chain uses TRBV6-5 with TRBJ1-5, with 8 nucleotides matching TRBD1. Germline-derived CDR1 and CDR2 are MNHEY and SVGAGI. The CDR3 is 14 amino acids. The V segment lost 5 bases and the J segment 6 bases; nucleotides outside the gene matches: 6. The CDR3, as DNA: TGTGCCAGCAGTCCAGGACAGGGTAGTCAGCCCCAGCATTTT. Protein: CASSPGQGSQPQHF.

The chain couples TRBV7-9 to TRBJ1-5, with 7 bases fitting TRBD1. The CDR3 consists of 14 residues. The J segment lost 9 bases and the V segment lost 4 bases, leaving 9 bases of the junction unmatched. Germline loops: CDR1 SEHNR, CDR2 FQNEAQ (reference sequence). CDR3 bases: TGTGCCAGCAGCTCCGGGACAGAGCTATCGCCCCAGCATTTT. Its protein is CASSSGTELSPQHF.

The chain recombines TRBV18 with TRBJ1-2, with 7 bases that match TRBD1. The CDR3 is made up of 15 amino acids. After removal of 6 bases from V and 4 bases from J, the junction contained 11 bases not matched to a gene. Germline V gene data show CDR1 as KGHSH and CDR2 as LQKENI. CDR3 region: CASSDRVLTSYGYTF. In DNA, the CDR3 is TGTGCCAGCTCCGACAGGGTCTTAACCTCCTATGGCTACACCTTC.

This clone was observed once. The chain has TRBV6-6 and TRBJ1-1; D unclear. V dropped 0 bases and J dropped 10 bases, with 9 bases sitting between them. Germline V CDR1 and CDR2: MNHNY, SVGAGI (reference sequence). The length of the CDR3 is 12 residues. The CDR3 reads CASSYSGEAAFF. CDR3 DNA: TGTGCCAGCAGTTACTCCGGGGAGGCAGCTTTCTTT.

In its sample, this clone was seen a few times. J is TRBJ1-1 and V is TRBV14, with unresolved D. The V and J ends lost 2 bases and 2 bases respectively, with 12 bases between them. The CDR3 totals 15 residues. Germline-derived CDR1 and CDR2 are SGHDN and FVKESK. CDR3 region: CASSQRGFGNTEAFF. In DNA, the CDR3 is TGTGCCAGCAGCCAACGGGGTTTTGGTAACACTGAAGCTTTCTTT.

V is TRBV27 and J is TRBJ1-1; D might be TRBD1 (5 bases). Trimming took 4 bases from V and 9 from J, leaving 15 bases between them. Germline loops: CDR1 MNHEY, CDR2 SMNVEV (reference sequence). CDR3 size: 13 residues. The CDR3 DNA follows: TGTGCCAGCAGTTCCCTACGGAGGGGTAAAGCTTTCTTT. Its protein product is CASSSLRRGKAFF.

The CDR3 is CASSLPQGGGYTF. In nucleotides, the CDR3 is TGCGCCAGCAGCTTGCCACAGGGCGGGGGCTACACCTTC. The chain couples TRBV5-1 to TRBJ1-2; D is possibly TRBD1 (6 bases). Germline loops: CDR1 SGHRS, CDR2 YFSETQ. Trimming removed 1 base from V and 8 bases from J, with 12 bases in between. The CDR3 contains 13 residues.

The chain couples TRBV18 to TRBJ2-5, with TRBD2 matching 9 bases. V gave up 3 bases and J gave up 4 bases; unmatched junction bases: 6. The CDR3 is 15 residues long. Looked up from germline, CDR1 is KGHSH and CDR2 is LQKENI. The CDR3 DNA follows: TGTGCCAGCTCACCTCCCGGGACTAGCCCAGAGACCCAGTACTTC. Translating it yields CASSPPGTSPETQYF.